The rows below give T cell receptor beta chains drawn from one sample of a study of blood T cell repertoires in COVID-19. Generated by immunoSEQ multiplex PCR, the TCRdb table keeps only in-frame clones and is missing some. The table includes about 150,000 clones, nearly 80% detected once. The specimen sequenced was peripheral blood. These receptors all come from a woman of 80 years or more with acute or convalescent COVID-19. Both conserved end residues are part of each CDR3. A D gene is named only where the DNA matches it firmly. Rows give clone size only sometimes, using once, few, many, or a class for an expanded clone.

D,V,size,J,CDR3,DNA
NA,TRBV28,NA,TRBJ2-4,CASSLPATRTSKNIQYF,TGTGCCAGCAGTTTGCCCGCGACTCGGACAAGCAAAAACATTCAGTACTTC
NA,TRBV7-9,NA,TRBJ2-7,CASSLGGPVDEQYF,TGTGCCAGCAGCTTAGGAGGCCCCGTGGACGAGCAGTACTTC
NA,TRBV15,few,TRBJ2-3,CATSRADYQDTQYF,TGTGCCACCAGCAGAGCGGACTATCAAGATACGCAGTATTTT
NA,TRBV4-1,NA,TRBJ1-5,CASSQDSLGNQPQHF,TGCGCCAGCAGCCAAGACAGTCTTGGCAATCAGCCCCAGCATTTT
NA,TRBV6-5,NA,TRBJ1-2,CASSTDANYGYTF,TGTGCCAGCAGCACAGATGCTAACTATGGCTACACCTTC
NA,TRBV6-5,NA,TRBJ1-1,CASTVSRNTEAFF,TGTGCCAGCACCGTCTCGAGAAACACTGAAGCTTTCTTT
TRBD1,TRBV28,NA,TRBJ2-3,CASTNPRDRGLADTQYF,TGTGCCAGCACCAACCCCCGGGACAGGGGGCTGGCAGATACGCAGTATTTT
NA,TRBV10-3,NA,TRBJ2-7,CATQVGQSYEQYF,TGTGCCACCCAGGTGGGGCAATCCTACGAGCAGTACTTC
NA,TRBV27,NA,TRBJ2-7,CASSLKMYYEQYF,TGTGCCAGCAGTTTAAAAATGTACTACGAGCAGTACTTC
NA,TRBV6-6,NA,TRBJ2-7,CASSVAGTYEQYF,TGTGCCAGTTCGGTGGCGGGCACCTACGAGCAGTACTTC
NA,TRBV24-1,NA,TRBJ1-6,CATSDSLYNSPLHF,TGTGCCACCAGTGACTCCCTCTATAATTCACCCCTCCACTTT
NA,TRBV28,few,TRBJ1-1,CASDRSNTEAFF,TGTGCCAGCGACAGGTCGAACACTGAAGCTTTCTTT
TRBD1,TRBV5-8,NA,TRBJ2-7,CASGTGYAEQYF,TGTGCCAGCGGGACAGGGTATGCCGAGCAGTACTTC
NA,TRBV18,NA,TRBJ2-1,CASSPPGHEQFF,TGTGCCAGCTCACCCCCGGGACATGAACAGTTCTTC
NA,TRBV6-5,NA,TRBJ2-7,CASSYSYSYEQYF,TGTGCCAGCAGTTACTCGTACTCCTACGAGCAGTACTTC
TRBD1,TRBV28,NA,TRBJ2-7,CASSLGRDSYEQYF,TGTGCCAGCAGTTTGGGCAGGGACAGCTACGAGCAGTACTTC
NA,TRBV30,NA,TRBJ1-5,CAWSVRGNQPQHF,TGTGCCTGGAGTGTACGGGGAAATCAGCCCCAGCATTTT
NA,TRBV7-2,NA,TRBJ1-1,CASSLVFAGPNTEAFF,TGTGCCAGCAGCTTAGTCTTCGCAGGGCCGAACACTGAAGCTTTCTTT
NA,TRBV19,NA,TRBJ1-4,CASSSGRDGDEKLFF,TGTGCCAGTAGTAGTGGGCGGGACGGAGATGAAAAACTGTTTTTT
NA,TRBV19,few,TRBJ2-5,CATTRTPTMETQYF,TGTGCCACTACCAGGACACCGACAATGGAGACCCAGTACTTC
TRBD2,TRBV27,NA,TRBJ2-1,CASQGLVPLGSYNEQFF,TGTGCCAGCCAGGGACTAGTACCCCTCGGCTCCTACAATGAGCAGTTCTTC
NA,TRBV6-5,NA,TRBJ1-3,CASRSTGNTIYF,TGTGCCAGCAGATCAACTGGAAACACCATATATTTT
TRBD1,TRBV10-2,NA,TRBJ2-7,CASSEALTGVYEQYF,TGCGCCAGCAGTGAGGCATTAACAGGGGTCTACGAGCAGTACTTC
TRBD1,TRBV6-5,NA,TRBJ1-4,CASSYSGTGRWEKLFF,TGTGCCAGCAGTTACTCGGGGACAGGGCGGTGGGAAAAACTGTTTTTT
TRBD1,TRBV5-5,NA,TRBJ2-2,CASRRQGGHTGELFF,TGTGCCAGCAGACGACAGGGGGGGCACACCGGGGAGCTGTTTTTT
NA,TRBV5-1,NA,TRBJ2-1,CASSLAESSSYNEQFF,TGCGCCAGCAGCTTGGCCGAGTCGAGCTCCTACAATGAGCAGTTCTTC
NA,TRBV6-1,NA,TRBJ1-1,CASSDSGANTEAFF,TGTGCCAGCAGTGATTCAGGGGCGAACACTGAAGCTTTCTTT
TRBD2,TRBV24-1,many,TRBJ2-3,CATTSGSGPSGDTQYF,TGTGCCACCACCAGCGGGAGTGGGCCCAGTGGGGATACGCAGTATTTT
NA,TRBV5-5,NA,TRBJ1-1,CASSLAGWAEAFF,TGTGCCAGCAGCTTGGCAGGATGGGCTGAAGCTTTCTTT
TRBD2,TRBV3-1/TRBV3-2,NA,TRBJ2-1,CASSQGRGGDNEQFF,TGTGCCAGCAGCCAAGGTCGGGGGGGGGACAATGAGCAGTTCTTC
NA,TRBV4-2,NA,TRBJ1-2,CASSQDFGQSNYGYTF,TGTGCCAGCAGCCAAGATTTCGGACAATCTAACTATGGCTACACCTTC
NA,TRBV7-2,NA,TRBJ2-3,CASSYVGAPGADTQYF,TGTGCCAGCAGCTATGTCGGAGCCCCCGGGGCAGATACGCAGTATTTT
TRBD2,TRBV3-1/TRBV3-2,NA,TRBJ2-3,CASSQDVSGDTDTQYF,TGTGCCAGCAGCCAAGACGTTAGCGGGGATACAGATACGCAGTATTTT
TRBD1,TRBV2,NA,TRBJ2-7,CASRGQLSSYEQYF,TGTGCCAGCAGGGGACAGCTTAGCTCCTACGAGCAGTACTTC
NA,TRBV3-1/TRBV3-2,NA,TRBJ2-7,CASIQGGGQGEQYF,TGTGCCAGCATCCAGGGGGGGGGCCAAGGCGAGCAGTACTTC
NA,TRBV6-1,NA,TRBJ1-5,CASSEHGTTRGQPQHF,TGTGCCAGCAGTGAGCACGGGACAACAAGAGGTCAGCCCCAGCATTTT
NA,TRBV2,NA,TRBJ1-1,CASSGEVSAFF,TGTGCCAGCAGTGGGGAGGTTTCAGCTTTCTTT
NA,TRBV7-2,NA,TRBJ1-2,CASSLGETLNYGYTF,TGTGCCAGCAGCTTAGGAGAGACACTTAACTATGGCTACACCTTC
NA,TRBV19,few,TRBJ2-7,CASSIRGEYEQYF,TGTGCCAGTAGTATAAGAGGAGAGTACGAGCAGTACTTC
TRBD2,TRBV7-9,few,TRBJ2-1,CASSVSGSFNEQFF,TGTGCCAGCAGCGTTAGCGGGAGTTTCAATGAGCAGTTCTTC
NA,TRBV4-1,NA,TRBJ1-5,CASSQDATAVSKPQHF,TGCGCCAGCAGCCAAGATGCGACCGCGGTCTCCAAACCCCAGCATTTT
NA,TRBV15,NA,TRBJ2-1,CATSRELGLDNEQFF,TGTGCCACCAGCAGAGAGTTGGGACTTGACAATGAGCAGTTCTTC
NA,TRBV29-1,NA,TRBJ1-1,CSVAGQLNTEAFF,TGCAGCGTTGCCGGACAGTTGAACACTGAAGCTTTCTTT
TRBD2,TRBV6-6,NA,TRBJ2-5,CASRSPRGEETQYF,TGTGCCAGCAGGTCACCCCGGGGGGAAGAGACCCAGTACTTC